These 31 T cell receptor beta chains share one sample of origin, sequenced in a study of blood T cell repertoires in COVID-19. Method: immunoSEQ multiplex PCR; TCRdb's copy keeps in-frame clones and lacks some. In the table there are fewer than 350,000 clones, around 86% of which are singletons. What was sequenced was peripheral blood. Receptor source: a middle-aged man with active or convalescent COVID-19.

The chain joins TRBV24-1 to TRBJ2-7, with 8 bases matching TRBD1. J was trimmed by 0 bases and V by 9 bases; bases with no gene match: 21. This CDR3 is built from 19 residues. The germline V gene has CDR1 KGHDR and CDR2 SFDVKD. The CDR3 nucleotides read TGTGCCACCGAGGCCCCGAGCCTCCTCCGGGACAGGTTCTCCTACGAGCAGTACTTC. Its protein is CATEAPSLLRDRFSYEQYF.

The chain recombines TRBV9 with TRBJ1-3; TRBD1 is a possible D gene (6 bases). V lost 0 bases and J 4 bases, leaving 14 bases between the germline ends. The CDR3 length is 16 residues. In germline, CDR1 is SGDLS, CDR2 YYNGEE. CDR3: CASSVGEGVAGNTIYF. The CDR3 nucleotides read TGTGCCAGCAGCGTAGGGGAGGGGGTCGCAGGAAACACCATATATTTT.

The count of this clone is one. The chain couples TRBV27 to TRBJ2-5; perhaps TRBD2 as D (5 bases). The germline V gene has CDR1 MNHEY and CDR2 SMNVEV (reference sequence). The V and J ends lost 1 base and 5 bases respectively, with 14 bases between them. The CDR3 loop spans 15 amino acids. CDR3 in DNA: TGTGCCAGCAGTTTATACCCCGGCAGGAGGGAGACCCAGTACTTC. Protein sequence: CASSLYPGRRETQYF.

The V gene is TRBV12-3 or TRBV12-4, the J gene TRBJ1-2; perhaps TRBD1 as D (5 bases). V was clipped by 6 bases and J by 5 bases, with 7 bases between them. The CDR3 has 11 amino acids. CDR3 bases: TGTGCCAGCAGAAGGGGTTATGGCTACACCTTC. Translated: CASRRGYGYTF.

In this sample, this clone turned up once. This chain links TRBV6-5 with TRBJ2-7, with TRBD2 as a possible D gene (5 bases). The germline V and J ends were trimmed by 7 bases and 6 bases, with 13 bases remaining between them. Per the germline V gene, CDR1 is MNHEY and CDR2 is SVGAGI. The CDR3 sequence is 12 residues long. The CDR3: CASTERPVEQYF. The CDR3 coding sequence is TGTGCCAGCACCGAGCGGCCGGTCGAGCAGTACTTC.

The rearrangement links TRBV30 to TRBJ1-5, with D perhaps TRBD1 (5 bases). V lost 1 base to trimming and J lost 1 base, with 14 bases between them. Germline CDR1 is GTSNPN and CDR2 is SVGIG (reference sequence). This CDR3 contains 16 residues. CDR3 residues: CAWSDPRRVSNQPQHF. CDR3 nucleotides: TGTGCCTGGAGTGACCCCCGCAGGGTGAGCAATCAGCCCCAGCATTTT.

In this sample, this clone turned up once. The CDR3 nucleotides are TGTGCCAGCAGCGTAGTCGCCAGCGGGGGTAATTCCTACAATGAGCAGTTCTTC. This sequence encodes CASSVVASGGNSYNEQFF. The chain uses TRBV9 and TRBJ2-1; 8 bases line up with TRBD2. The germline V gene encodes CDR1 SGDLS and CDR2 YYNGEE. V shed 0 bases, J shed 1 base, and the junction held 9 bases outside the gene matches. The CDR3 covers 18 residues.

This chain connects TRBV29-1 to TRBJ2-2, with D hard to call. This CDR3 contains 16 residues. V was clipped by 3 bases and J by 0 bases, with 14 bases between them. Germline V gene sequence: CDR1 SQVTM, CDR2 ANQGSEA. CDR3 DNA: TGCAGCGTTGAGCTACGAATGGTCGCGAACACCGGGGAGCTGTTTTTT. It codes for CSVELRMVANTGELFF.

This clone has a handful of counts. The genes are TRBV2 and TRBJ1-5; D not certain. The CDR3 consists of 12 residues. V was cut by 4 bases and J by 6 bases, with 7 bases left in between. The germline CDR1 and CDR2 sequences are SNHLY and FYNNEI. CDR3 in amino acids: CASSAQAQPQHF. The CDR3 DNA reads TGTGCCAGCAGTGCCCAGGCTCAGCCCCAGCATTTT. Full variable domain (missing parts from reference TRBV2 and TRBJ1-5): EPEVTQTPSHQVTQMGQEVILRCVPISNHLYFYWYRQILGQKVEFLVSFYNNEISEKSEIFDDQFSVERPDGSNFTLKIRSTKLEDSAMYFCASSAQAQPQHFGDGTRLSIL.

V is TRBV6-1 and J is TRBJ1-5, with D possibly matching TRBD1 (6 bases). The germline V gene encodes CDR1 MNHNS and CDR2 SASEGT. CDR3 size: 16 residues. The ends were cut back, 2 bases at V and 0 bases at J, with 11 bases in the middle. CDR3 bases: TGTGCCAGCAGTGAAACGACAGGCTATAGCAATCAGCCCCAGCATTTT. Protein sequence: CASSETTGYSNQPQHF.

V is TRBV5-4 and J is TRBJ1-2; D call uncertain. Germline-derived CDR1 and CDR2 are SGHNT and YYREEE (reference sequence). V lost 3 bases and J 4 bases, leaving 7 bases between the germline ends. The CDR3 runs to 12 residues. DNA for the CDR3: TGTGCCAGCAGCTACGACACCTATGGCTACACCTTC. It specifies CASSYDTYGYTF.

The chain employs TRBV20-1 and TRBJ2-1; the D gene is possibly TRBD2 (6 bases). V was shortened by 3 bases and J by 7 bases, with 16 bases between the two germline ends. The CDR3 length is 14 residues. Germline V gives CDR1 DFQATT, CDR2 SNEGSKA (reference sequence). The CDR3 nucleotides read TGCAGTGCTAGTCAGCCAGGGAGGACAAATGAGCAGTTCTTC. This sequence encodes CSASQPGRTNEQFF.

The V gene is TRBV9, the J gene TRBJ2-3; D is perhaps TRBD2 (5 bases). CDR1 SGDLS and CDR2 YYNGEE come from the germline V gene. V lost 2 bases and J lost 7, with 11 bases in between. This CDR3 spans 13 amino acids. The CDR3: CASSVTDYNTQYF. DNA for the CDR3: TGTGCCAGCAGCGTGACCGACTACAATACGCAGTATTTT.

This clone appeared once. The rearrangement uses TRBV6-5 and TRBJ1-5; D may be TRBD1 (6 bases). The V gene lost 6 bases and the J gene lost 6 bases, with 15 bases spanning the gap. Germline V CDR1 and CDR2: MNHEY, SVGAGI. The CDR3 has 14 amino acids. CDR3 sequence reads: CASRRGHQGQPQHF. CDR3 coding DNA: TGTGCCAGCAGGCGGGGGCATCAGGGTCAGCCCCAGCATTTT.

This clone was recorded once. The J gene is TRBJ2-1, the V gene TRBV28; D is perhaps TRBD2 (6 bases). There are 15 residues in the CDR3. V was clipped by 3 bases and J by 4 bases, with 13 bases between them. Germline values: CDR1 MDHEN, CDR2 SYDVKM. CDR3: CASSFTGGGYNEQFF. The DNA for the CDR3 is TGTGCCAGCAGTTTTACTGGTGGGGGGTACAATGAGCAGTTCTTC.

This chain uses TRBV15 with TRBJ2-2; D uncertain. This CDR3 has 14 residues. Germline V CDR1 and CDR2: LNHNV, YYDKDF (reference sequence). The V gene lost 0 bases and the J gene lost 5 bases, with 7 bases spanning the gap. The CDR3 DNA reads TGTGCCACCAGCAGAGAGGCACAAACCGGGGAGCTGTTTTTT. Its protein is CATSREAQTGELFF.

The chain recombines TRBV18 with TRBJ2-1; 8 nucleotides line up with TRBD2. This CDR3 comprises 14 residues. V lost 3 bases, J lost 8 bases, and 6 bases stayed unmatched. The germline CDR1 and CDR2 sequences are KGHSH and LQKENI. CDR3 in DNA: TGTGCCAGCTCACCCAGCGGGAGTGCCTATGAGCAGTTCTTC. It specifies CASSPSGSAYEQFF.

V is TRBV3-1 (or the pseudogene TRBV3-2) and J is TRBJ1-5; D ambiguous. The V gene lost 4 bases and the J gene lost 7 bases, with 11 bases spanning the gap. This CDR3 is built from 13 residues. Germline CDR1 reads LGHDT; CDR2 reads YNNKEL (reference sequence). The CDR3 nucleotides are TGTGCCAGCAGCCCCGACTTGCAGCAGCCCCAGCATTTT. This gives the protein CASSPDLQQPQHF.

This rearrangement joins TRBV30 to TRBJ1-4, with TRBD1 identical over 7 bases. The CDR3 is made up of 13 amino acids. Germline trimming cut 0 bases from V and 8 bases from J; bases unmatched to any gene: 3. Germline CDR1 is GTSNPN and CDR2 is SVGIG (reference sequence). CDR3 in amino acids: CAWSVQTGEKLFF. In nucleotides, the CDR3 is TGTGCCTGGAGTGTACAGACAGGGGAAAAACTGTTTTTT.

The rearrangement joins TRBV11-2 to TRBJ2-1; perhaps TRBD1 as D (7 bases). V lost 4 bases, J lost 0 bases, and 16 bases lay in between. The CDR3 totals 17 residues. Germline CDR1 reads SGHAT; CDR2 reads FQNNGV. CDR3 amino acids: CASSWGQGGYSYNEQFF. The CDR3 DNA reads TGTGCCAGCAGCTGGGGGCAGGGGGGTTACTCCTACAATGAGCAGTTCTTC.

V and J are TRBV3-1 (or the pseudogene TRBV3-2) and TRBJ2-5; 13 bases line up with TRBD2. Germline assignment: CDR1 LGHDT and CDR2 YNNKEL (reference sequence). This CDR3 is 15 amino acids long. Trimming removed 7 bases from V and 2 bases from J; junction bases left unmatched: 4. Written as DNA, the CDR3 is TGTGCCAGCACCAAGGGACTAGCGGGACAAGAGACCCAGTACTTC. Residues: CASTKGLAGQETQYF.

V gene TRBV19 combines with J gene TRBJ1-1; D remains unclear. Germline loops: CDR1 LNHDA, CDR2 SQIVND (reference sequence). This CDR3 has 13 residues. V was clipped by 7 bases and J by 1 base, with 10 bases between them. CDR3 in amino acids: CASNPRGNTEAFF. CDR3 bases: TGTGCCAGTAACCCTCGGGGGAACACTGAAGCTTTCTTT.

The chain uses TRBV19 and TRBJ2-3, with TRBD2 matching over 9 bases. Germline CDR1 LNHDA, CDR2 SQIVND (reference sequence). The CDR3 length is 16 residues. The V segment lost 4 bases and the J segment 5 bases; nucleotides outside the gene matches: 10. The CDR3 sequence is CASSRGQRGVEDTQYF. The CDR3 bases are TGTGCCAGTAGTAGGGGGCAGCGGGGGGTGGAAGATACGCAGTATTTT.

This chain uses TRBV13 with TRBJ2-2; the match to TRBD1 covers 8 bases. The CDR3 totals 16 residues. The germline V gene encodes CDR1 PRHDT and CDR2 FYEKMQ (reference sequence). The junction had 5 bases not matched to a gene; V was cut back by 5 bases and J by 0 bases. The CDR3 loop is CASSHGQGANTGELFF. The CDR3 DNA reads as TGTGCCAGCAGCCACGGACAGGGCGCGAACACCGGGGAGCTGTTTTTT.

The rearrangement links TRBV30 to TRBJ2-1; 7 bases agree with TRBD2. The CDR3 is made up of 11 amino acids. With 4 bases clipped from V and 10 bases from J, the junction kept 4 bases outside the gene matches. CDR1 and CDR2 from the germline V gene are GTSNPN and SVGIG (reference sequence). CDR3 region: CAWMGGYEQFF. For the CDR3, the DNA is TGTGCCTGGATGGGAGGGTACGAGCAGTTCTTC. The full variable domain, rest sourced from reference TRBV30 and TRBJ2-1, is SQTIHQWPATLVQPVGSPLSLECTVEGTSNPNLYWYRQAAGRGLQLLFYSVGIGQISSEVPQNLSASRPQDRQFILSSKKLLLSDSGFYLCAWMGGYEQFFGPGTRLTVL.

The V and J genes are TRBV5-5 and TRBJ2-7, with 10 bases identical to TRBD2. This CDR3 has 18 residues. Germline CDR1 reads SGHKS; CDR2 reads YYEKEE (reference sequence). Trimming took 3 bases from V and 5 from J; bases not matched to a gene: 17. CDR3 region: CASSSKPQASGRVNEQYF. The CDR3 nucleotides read TGTGCCAGCAGCTCTAAACCCCAGGCCAGCGGGAGGGTAAACGAGCAGTACTTC.

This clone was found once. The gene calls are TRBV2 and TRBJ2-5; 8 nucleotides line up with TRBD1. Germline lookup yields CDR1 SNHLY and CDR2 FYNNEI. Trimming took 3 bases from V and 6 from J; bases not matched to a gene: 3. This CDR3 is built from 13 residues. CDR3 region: CASSDQGAKTQYF. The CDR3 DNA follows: TGTGCCAGCAGTGATCAGGGGGCGAAGACCCAGTACTTC.

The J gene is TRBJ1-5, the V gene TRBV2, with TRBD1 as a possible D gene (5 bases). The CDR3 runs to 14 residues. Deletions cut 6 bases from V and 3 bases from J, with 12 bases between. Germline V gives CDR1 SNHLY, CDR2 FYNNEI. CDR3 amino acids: CASSVRGINQPQHF. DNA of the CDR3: TGTGCCAGCAGCGTAAGGGGAATCAATCAGCCCCAGCATTTT. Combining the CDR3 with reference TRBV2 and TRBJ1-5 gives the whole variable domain EPEVTQTPSHQVTQMGQEVILRCVPISNHLYFYWYRQILGQKVEFLVSFYNNEISEKSEIFDDQFSVERPDGSNFTLKIRSTKLEDSAMYFCASSVRGINQPQHFGDGTRLSIL.

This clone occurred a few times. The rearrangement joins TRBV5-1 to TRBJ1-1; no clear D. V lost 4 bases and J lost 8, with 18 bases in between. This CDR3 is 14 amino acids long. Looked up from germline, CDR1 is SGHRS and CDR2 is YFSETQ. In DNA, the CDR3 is TGCGCCAGCAGCACCGGTCAGGCCGAAACGGAAGCTTTCTTT. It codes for CASSTGQAETEAFF.

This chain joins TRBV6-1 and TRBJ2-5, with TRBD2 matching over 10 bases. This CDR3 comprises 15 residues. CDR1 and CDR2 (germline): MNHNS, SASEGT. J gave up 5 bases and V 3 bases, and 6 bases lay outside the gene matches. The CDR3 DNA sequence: TGTGCCAGCAGTGAGAGGACTAGCGGCTCCGAGACCCAGTACTTC. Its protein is CASSERTSGSETQYF.

The DNA of the CDR3 is TGTGCCTGGAGTGCGGGACAGGGTAACACTGAAGCTTTCTTT. This encodes CAWSAGQGNTEAFF. The genes are TRBV30 and TRBJ1-1; 9 positions match TRBD1. Germline trimming cut 1 base from V and 2 bases from J; bases unmatched to any gene: 2. Looked up from germline, CDR1 is GTSNPN and CDR2 is SVGIG (reference sequence). The CDR3 length is 14 residues.